The subject of this entry is one TCR beta chain. This clonotype was recorded many times. Which antigen it targets is not known. No per-base quality is available; no much larger clone lies one base away. Amplification of TCR beta CDR3 regions was carried out from RNA transcripts. A first-round RT-PCR of the TCR CDR3 used the HTBI primer set with the Qiagen OneStep RT-PCR kit. The libraries were constructed in a second round of multiplex PCR and then size-selected and purified. The libraries were sequenced on an Illumina HiSeq2000 using paired-end 100 bp reads. For the original study's pipeline: SOAPnuke was used to process the raw data, throwing out any read that contained adapters or uncalled bases, had a mean Phred below 15, or lacked an exact constant-primer or identifier match. High-quality paired reads were merged with COPE v1.2.5, and unique nucleotide sequences were defined as clonotypes. MiTCR v1.1 was used to align the clonotypes against IMGT TRBV, TRBD and TRBJ reference segments. The analysis included only V-J combinations with a frequency above 0.0001, which together covered over 98% of the repertoires. The TCS score was defined as F50 (clonal expansion) divided by E x V (chaos), with BLOSUM62-based TCRdist calculated between CDR3 peptides within each V-J. Welch's t-statistics and random forest reduced 500 to 550 V-J features to 10 to 15, which were used in a naive Bayes classifier (R e1071). Using fastp trimming at Q25 and MiXCR clonotype assembly, TCRdb reanalyzed the public sequencing data and kept in-frame beta chains. A single entry per CDR3 protein holds the most common genes and DNA from its merged rows. TCRdb's processing, not the authors' own work, is the source of the V and J calls. This sample holds some 650,000 distinct CDR3 sequences; approximately 16% were observed only once. The top ten hold under 3.5% of the sample.

The germline ends are 4 bases apart after V is trimmed by 3 bases and J by 2 bases. Including cysteine and phenylalanine, the CDR3 has 13 amino acids. Of the read, only the CDR3 DNA is kept; its 39 bases are in frame from base 1. CDR1 and CDR2 (MDHEN, SYDVKM) derive from the germline V gene. Ophthalmopathy patients had moderately to severely active disease, Clinical Activity Score of at least 3, NOSPECS grade of at least 4, and duration under 3 months. Any patient with an uncontrolled infection, another autoimmune disease, pregnancy or lactation was excluded. Clinical symptoms, serum thyroxine and TRAb, thyroid ultrasound, and orbital computed tomography formed the basis for the diagnoses. PBMCs were separated from roughly 9.6 ml of fresh peripheral blood using Ficoll-Paque density gradient centrifugation. Total RNA was extracted with Trizol reagent, and quality was checked on an Agilent 2100 Bioanalyzer.

The data originate from a study of T cells in Graves' hyperthyroidism and ophthalmopathy (dated by TCRdb to the late 2010s). Describing the broader study: Peripheral blood was collected at initial diagnosis, before any treatment. An independent validation cohort of 18 to 20 hyperthyroidism patients and more than 15 patients who later progressed to ophthalmopathy tested prospective prediction of ophthalmopathy. According to the paper, TCR Vbeta CDR3 sequencing was carried out on 135 peripheral blood samples, which came from fewer than 50 ophthalmopathy, approximately 78 hyperthyroidism and roughly 17 progressor patients. Once sampling was done, hyperthyroidism patients were given methimazole at a starting dose of 30 mg daily, whereas ophthalmopathy patients were given high-dose intravenous methylprednisolone. A discovery cohort of about 100 patients, 43 with Graves' ophthalmopathy and approximately 60 with stable Graves' hyperthyroidism, was used to find distinguishing TCR V-J signatures. The 95 to 100 discovery patients were randomly divided into training and test sets at a 7:3 ratio. In more than five Graves' hyperthyroidism patients, the study also compared T-cell repertoires from thyroid tissue with T-cell repertoires from blood. Results the study describes overall, beyond this receptor: In validation, progression to ophthalmopathy was predicted by the model with nearly 71% sensitivity and roughly 72% specificity, a median of approximately 6.5 months before onset. Sample size was not statistically predetermined, and investigators were not blinded to group allocation. Most expanded thyroid clonotypes (frequency above 0.001) were also detected in blood, a finding suggesting that blood repertoires may reflect thyroid immune responses. A 13 V-J signature model separated ophthalmopathy from stable hyperthyroidism, with approximately 87% sensitivity and 81.08% specificity in cross-validation and 80%/75% in testing.

The TCR comes from a woman aged 40 to 55 with Graves' ophthalmopathy. Recombination joined TRBV28 with TRBJ2-2, with the D segment identity uncertain. Sequenced sample: blood. The nucleotide sequence is TGTGCCAGCAGTTTCGCAAACACCGGGGAGCTGTTTTTT. It translates as CASSFANTGELFF.